Shown below are 7 T cell receptor beta chains from a single sample sequenced in a study of blood T cell repertoires in COVID-19. Assay used: immunoSEQ multiplex PCR; TCRdb lists only in-frame clones, some missing. The profile shows some 290,000 clones, 89% of them singletons. Sequencing used peripheral blood. These receptors were collected from a woman in her 30s with COVID-19, enrolled during active disease.

CDR3 nucleotides: TGTGCCAGCAGCTTAGGACAGGGGATACCCTACGAGCAGTACTTC. Translation gives CASSLGQGIPYEQYF. The rearrangement links TRBV7-2 to TRBJ2-7, with TRBD1 identical over 8 bases. The CDR3 is made up of 15 amino acids. The germline gives CDR1 SGHTA, CDR2 FQGNSA. Trimming cost V 1 base and J 2 bases; bases outside gene matches: 4.

This chain connects TRBV6-5 to TRBJ1-4, with 7 bases identical to TRBD1. Trimming cost V 1 base and J 10 bases; bases outside gene matches: 0. The CDR3 is made up of 12 amino acids. Germline CDR1 is MNHEY and CDR2 is SVGAGI. CDR3 sequence reads: CASSYYRGKLFF. The CDR3, as DNA: TGTGCCAGCAGTTACTACAGGGGAAAACTGTTTTTT.

This clone showed up just once. The chain links TRBV12-3 or TRBV12-4 to TRBJ2-7, with a weak D call TRBD1 (6 bases). V was shortened by 3 bases and J by 10 bases, with 16 bases between the two germline ends. CDR3 size: 13 residues. This CDR3 reads CASSFYPPGHQYF. CDR3 DNA: TGTGCCAGCAGTTTCTATCCGCCGGGACATCAGTACTTC.

As for this clone: Other nucleotide sequences in the sample specify the same CDR3. J is TRBJ2-3 and V is TRBV29-1; D gene unclear. Trimming shortened V by 5 bases and J by 7 bases, and 7 bases separated the two germline ends. Germline V gives CDR1 SQVTM, CDR2 ANQGSEA. This CDR3 region has 10 residues. DNA of the CDR3: TGCAGCGTTCCCGGTTATACGCAGTATTTT. It encodes CSVPGYTQYF.

The chain combines TRBV6-5 with TRBJ1-2; TRBD1 aligns across 7 bases. J lost 4 bases, V lost 8 bases, and 10 bases had no gene match. Germline values: CDR1 MNHEY, CDR2 SVGAGI. The CDR3 runs to 14 residues. CDR3 DNA: TGTGCCAGCGCAGTGTCAGGGGGGACCTATGGCTACACCTTC. Translating it yields CASAVSGGTYGYTF.

This chain connects TRBV7-9 to TRBJ1-2; perhaps TRBD1 as D (5 bases). CDR3 length equals 13 residues. The germline V gene has CDR1 SEHNR and CDR2 FQNEAQ (reference sequence). V was shortened by 3 bases and J by 4 bases, with 9 bases between the two germline ends. CDR3 in amino acids: CASSLGGTYGYTF. The CDR3 nucleotides read TGTGCCAGCAGCTTGGGGGGGACCTATGGCTACACCTTC.

The V and J genes are TRBV6-7 and TRBJ2-4; TRBD2 is a possible D gene (6 bases). TRBV6-7 is an open reading frame, and its role is uncertain. The V end lost 11 bases, the J end lost 1 base, and 12 bases lay between the germline ends. The CDR3 contains 13 residues. CDR3 bases: TGTGCCCCCCGGGCGGGGGCCAAAAACATTCAGTACTTC. Translating gives CAPRAGAKNIQYF.